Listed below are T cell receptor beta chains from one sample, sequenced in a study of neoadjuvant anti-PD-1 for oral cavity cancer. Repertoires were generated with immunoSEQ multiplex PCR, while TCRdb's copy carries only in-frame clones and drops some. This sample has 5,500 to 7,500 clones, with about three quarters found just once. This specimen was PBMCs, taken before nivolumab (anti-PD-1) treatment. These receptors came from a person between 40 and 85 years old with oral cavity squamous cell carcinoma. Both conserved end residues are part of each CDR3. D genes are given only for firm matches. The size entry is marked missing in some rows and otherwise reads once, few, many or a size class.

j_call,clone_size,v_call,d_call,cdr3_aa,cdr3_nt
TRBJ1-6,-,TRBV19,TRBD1,CASSSTGTGNSPLHF,TGTGCCAGTAGCTCAACCGGGACAGGAAATTCACCCCTCCACTTT
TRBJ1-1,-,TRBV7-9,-,CASRRGGTEAFF,TGTGCCAGCAGGAGGGGCGGCACTGAAGCTTTCTTT
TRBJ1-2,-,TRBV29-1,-,CSVGEGRGSGGYTF,TGCAGCGTAGGGGAGGGGCGAGGGTCTGGTGGCTACACCTTC
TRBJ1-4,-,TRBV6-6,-,CASSSGPSREKLFF,TGTGCCAGCAGTTCCGGACCCTCTAGGGAAAAACTGTTTTTT
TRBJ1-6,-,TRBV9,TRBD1,CASGTGNNNSPLHF,TGTGCCAGCGGGACAGGGAATAATAATTCACCCCTCCACTTT
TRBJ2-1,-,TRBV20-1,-,CSASSNEQFF,TGCAGTGCTAGCAGCAATGAGCAGTTCTTC
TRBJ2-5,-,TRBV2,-,CASSEASETQYF,TGTGCCAGCAGTGAAGCTAGCGAGACCCAGTACTTC
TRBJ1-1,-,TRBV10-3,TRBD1,CAITDRERSTEAFF,TGTGCCATCACCGACAGGGAACGGTCCACTGAAGCTTTCTTT
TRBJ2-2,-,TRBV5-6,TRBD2,CASSFYVAGYTGELFF,TGTGCCAGCAGCTTTTATGTAGCGGGGTACACCGGGGAGCTGTTTTTT
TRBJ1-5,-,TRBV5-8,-,CASSLVTFSRGGGNQPQHF,TGTGCCAGCAGCTTGGTTACCTTTAGTCGGGGGGGTGGCAATCAGCCCCAGCATTTT
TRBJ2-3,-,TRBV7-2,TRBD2,CASSLIAGGTDTQYF,TGTGCCAGCAGCTTAATAGCGGGGGGCACAGATACGCAGTATTTT
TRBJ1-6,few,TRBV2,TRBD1,CASSADRGNSPLHF,TGTGCCAGCAGCGCTGACAGGGGAAATTCACCCCTCCACTTT
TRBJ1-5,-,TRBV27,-,CASSLEGQQPQHF,TGTGCCAGCAGTTTAGAGGGTCAACAGCCCCAGCATTTT
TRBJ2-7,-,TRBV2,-,CASSAGQSYEQYF,TGTGCCAGCAGTGCCGGACAGTCCTACGAGCAGTACTTC
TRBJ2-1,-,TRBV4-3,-,CASSQDFGNEQFF,TGCGCCAGCAGCCAAGATTTCGGTAATGAGCAGTTCTTC
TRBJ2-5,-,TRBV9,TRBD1,CASSDRQGNVETQYF,TGTGCCAGCAGCGACCGACAGGGAAATGTGGAGACCCAGTACTTC